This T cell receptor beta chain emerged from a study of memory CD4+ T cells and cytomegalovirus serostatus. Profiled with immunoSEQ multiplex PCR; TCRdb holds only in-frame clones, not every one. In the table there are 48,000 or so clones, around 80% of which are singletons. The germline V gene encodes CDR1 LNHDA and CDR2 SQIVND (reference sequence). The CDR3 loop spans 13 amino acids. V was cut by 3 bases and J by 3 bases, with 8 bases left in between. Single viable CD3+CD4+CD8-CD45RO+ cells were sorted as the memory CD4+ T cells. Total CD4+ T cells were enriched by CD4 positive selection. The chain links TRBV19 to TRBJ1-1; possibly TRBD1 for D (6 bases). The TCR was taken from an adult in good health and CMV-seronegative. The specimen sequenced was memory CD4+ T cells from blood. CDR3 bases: TGTGCCAGTAGTATGAAGGGGGACACTGAAGCTTTCTTT. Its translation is CASSMKGDTEAFF.